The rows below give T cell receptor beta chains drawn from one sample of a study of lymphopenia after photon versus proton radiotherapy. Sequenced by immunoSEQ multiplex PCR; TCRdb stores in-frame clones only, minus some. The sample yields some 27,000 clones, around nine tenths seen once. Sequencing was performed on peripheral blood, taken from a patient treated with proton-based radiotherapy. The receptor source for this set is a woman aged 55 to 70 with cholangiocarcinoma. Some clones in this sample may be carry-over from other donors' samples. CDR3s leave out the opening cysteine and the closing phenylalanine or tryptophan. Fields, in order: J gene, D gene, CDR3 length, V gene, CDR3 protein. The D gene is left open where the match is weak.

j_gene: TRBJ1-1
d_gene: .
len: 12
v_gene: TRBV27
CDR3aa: ASSLSIFGTEAF

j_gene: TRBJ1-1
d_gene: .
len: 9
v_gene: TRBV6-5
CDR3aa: ASFALTEAF

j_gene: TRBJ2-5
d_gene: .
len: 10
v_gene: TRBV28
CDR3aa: ASSPYQETQY

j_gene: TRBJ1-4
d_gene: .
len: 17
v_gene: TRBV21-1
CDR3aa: ASSNRVRRQVTTNEKLF

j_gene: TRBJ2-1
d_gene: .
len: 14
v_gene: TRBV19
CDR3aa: ASSSRGMGVADEQF

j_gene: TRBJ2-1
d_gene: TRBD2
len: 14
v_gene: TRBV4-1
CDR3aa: ASSQDFGGGYNEQF

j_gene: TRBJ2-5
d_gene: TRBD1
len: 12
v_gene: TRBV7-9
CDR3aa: ASSPDRGQETQY

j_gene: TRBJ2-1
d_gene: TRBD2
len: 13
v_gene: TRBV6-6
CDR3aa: ASSYSTSGSNEQF

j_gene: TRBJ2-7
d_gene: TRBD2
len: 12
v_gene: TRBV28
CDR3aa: ASSGGGIWYEQY

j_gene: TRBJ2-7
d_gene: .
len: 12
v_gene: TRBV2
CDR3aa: ASSVQQGNYEQY

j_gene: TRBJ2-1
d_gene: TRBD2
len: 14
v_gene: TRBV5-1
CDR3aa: ASSLEAGGFNNEQF

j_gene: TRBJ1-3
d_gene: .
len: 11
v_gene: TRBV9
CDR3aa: ASSVGHGNTIY

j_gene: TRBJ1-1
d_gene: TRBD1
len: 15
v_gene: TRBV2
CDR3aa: ASSDSWGDRGGTEAF

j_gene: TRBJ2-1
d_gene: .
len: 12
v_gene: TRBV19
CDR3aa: ASTRDQGYNEQF

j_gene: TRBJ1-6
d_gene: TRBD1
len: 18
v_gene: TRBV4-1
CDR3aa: ASSQDLFRPPTGDNSPLH

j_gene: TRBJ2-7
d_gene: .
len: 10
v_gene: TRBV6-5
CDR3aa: ASRGTLYEQY

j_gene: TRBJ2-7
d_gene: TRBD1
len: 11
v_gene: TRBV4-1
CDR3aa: ASSRQGAYEQY

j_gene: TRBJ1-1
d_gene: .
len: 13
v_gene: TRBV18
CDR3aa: ASSSGGTLNTEAF

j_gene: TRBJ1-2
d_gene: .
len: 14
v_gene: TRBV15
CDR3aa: ATSRAGGDANYGYT

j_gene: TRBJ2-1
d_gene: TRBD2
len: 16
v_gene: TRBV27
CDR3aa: ASSSGTSGGATYNEQF

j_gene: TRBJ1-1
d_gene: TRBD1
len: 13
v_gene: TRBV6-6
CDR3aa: ASSTKDRLYTEAF

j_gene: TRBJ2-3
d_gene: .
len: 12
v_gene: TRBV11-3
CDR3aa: ASSRTARTDTQY

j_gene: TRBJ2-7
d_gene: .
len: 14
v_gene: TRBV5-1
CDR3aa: ASSLAVGGSSYEQY

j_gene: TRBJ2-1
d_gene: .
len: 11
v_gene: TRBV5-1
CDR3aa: ASSLGTNNEQF

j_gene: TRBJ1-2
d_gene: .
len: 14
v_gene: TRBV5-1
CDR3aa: ASSLGEGFPIDGYT

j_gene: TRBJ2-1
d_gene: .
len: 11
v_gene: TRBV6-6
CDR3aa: ASSWASQNEQF

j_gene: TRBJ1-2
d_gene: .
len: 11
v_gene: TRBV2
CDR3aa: ASDRRGGYGYT

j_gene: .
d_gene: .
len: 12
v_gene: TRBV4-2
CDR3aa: ASSQDRLYYEQY

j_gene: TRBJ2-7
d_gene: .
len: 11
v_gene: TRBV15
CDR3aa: ATSRELVGEQY

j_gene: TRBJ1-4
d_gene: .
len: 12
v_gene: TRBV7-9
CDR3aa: ASSSWGHPEKLF

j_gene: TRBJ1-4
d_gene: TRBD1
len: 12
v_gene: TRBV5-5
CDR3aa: ASSLGTGREKLF

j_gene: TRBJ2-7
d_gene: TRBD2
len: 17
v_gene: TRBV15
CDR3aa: ATSRARGLAGASSYEQY

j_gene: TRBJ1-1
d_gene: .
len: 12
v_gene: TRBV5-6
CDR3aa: ASSPRVMNTEAF

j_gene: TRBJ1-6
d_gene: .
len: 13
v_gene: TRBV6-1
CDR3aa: ASRASQGFNSPLH

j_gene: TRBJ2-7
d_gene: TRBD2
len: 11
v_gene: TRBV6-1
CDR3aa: ASTPGGVYEQY

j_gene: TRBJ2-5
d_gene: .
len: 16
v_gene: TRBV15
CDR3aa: ATSRDGGRPRQGETQY

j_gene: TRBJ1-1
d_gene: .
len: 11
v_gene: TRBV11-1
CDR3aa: ASSLSFREEAF

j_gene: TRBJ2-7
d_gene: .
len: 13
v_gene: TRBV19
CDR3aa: ASSIQAGQAFEQY

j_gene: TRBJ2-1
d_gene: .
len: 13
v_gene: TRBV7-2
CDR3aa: ASSLNLVNYNEQF

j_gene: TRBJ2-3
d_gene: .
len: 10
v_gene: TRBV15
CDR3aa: ATSTSTDTQY

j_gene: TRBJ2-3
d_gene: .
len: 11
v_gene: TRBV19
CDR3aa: ASNVLGGSWQY

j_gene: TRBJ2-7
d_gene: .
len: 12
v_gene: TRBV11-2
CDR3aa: ASRAAFRSYEQY